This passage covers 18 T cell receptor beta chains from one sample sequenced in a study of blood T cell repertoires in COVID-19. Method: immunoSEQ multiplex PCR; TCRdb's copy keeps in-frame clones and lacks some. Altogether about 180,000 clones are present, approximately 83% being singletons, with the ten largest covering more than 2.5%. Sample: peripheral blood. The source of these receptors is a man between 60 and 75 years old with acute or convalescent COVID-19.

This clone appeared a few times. This CDR3 reads CASSPTGGYEQYF. As DNA, the CDR3 is TGTGCCAGCAGTCCGACGGGAGGGTACGAGCAGTACTTC. This chain connects TRBV12-3 or TRBV12-4 to TRBJ2-7, with 8 bases lining up with TRBD2. The CDR3 length is 13 residues. V dropped 5 bases and J dropped 4; count of bases not matched to a gene: 4.

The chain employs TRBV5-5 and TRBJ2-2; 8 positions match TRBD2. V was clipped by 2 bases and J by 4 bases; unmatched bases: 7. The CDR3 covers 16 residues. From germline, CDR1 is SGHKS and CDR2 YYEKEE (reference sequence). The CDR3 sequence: CASSFSPGGATGELFF. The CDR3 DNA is TGTGCCAGCAGCTTTTCCCCGGGGGGGGCCACCGGGGAGCTGTTTTTT.

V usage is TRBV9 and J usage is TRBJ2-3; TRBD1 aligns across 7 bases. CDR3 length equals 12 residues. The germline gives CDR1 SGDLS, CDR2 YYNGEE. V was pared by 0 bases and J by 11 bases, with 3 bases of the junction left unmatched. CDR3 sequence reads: CASSVGDRQQYF. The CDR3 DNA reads TGTGCCAGCAGCGTAGGGGACAGACAGCAGTATTTT. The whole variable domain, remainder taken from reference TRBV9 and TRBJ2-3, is DSGVTQTPKHLITATGQRVTLRCSPRSGDLSVYWYQQSLDQGLQFLIQYYNGEERAKGNILERFSAQQFPDLHSELNLSSLELGDSALYFCASSVGDRQQYFGPGTRLTVL.

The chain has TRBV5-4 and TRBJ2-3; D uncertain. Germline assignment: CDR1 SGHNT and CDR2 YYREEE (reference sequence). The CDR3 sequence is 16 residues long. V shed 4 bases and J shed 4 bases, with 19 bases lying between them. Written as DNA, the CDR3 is TGTGCCAGCAGCCCCTTCCCCACCATAGCTCCAGATACGCAGTATTTT. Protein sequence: CASSPFPTIAPDTQYF. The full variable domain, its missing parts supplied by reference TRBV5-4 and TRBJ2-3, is ETGVTQSPTHLIKTRGQQVTLRCSSQSGHNTVSWYQQALGQGPQFIFQYYREEENGRGNFPPRFSGLQFPNYSSELNVNALELDDSALYLCASSPFPTIAPDTQYFGPGTRLTVL.

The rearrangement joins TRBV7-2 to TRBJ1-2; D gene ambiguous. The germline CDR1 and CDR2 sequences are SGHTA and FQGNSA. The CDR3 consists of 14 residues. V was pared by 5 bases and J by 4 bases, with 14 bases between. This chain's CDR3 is CASSRGGAGYGYTF. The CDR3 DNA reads TGTGCCAGCAGCCGTGGCGGAGCGGGCTATGGCTACACCTTC.

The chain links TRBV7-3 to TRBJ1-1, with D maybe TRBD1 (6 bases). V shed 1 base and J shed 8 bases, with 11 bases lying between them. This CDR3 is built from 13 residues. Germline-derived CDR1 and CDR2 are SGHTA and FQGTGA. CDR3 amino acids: CASSLKTGLEAFF. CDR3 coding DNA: TGTGCCAGCAGCTTAAAAACAGGGCTAGAAGCTTTCTTT.

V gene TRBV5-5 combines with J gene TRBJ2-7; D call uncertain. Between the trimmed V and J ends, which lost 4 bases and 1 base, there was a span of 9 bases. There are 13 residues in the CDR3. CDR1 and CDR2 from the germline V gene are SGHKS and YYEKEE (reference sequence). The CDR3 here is CASSPTVSYEQYF. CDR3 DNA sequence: TGTGCCAGCAGCCCAACAGTATCCTACGAGCAGTACTTC.

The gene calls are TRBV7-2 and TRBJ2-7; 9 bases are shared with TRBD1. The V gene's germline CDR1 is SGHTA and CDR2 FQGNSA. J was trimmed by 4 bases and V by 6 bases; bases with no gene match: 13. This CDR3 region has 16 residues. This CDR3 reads CASSYYPGTGKYEQYF. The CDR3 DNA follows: TGTGCCAGCAGTTACTACCCCGGGACAGGGAAGTACGAGCAGTACTTC. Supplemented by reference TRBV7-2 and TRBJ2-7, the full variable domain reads GAGVSQSPSNKVTEKGKDVELRCDPISGHTALYWYRQSLGQGLEFLIYFQGNSAPDKSGLPSDRFSAERTGGSVSTLTIQRTQQEDSAVYLCASSYYPGTGKYEQYFGPGTRLTVT.

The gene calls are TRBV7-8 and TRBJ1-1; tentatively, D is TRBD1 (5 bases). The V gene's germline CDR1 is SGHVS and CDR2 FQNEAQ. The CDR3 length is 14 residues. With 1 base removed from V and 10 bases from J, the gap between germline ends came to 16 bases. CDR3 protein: CASSLGTYSRGAFF. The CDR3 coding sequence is TGTGCCAGCAGCTTAGGGACATACTCAAGGGGAGCTTTCTTT.

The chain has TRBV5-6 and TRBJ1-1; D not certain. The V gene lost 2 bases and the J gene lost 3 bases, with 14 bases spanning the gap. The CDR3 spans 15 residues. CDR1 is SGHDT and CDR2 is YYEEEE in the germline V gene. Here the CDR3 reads CASSFGPRWDTEAFF. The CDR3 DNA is TGTGCCAGCAGCTTTGGGCCTCGCTGGGACACTGAAGCTTTCTTT.

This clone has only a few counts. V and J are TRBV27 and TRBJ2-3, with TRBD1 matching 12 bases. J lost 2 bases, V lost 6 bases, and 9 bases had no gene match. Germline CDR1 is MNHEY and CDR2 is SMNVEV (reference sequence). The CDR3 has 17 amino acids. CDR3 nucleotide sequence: TGTGCCAGCAGCTCCTGGGGACAGGGGGCCCTCACAGATACGCAGTATTTT. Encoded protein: CASSSWGQGALTDTQYF.

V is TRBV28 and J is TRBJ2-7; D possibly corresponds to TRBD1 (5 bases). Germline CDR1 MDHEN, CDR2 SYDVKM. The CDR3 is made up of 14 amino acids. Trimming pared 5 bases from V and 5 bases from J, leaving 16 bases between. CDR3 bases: TGTGCCAGCAGTATTGTCAGGGTCTTTAACGAGCAGTACTTC. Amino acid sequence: CASSIVRVFNEQYF. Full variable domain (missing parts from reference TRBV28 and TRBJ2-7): DVKVTQSSRYLVKRTGEKVFLECVQDMDHENMFWYRQDPGLGLRLIYFSYDVKMKEKGDIPEGYSVSREKKERFSLILESASTNQTSMYLCASSIVRVFNEQYFGPGTRLTVT.

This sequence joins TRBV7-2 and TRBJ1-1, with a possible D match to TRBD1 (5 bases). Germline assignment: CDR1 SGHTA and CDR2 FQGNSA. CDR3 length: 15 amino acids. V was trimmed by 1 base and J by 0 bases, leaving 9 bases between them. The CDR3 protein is CASSLGQTMNTEAFF. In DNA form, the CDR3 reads TGTGCCAGCAGCTTAGGACAGACCATGAACACTGAAGCTTTCTTT.

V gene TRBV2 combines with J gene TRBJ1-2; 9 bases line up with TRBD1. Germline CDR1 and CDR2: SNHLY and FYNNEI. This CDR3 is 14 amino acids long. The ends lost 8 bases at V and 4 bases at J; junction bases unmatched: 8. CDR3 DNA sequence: TGTGCCAGCGGGGGACAGGGTGGAAGCTATGGCTACACCTTC. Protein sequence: CASGGQGGSYGYTF. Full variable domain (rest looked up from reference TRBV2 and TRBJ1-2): EPEVTQTPSHQVTQMGQEVILRCVPISNHLYFYWYRQILGQKVEFLVSFYNNEISEKSEIFDDQFSVERPDGSNFTLKIRSTKLEDSAMYFCASGGQGGSYGYTFGSGTRLTVV.

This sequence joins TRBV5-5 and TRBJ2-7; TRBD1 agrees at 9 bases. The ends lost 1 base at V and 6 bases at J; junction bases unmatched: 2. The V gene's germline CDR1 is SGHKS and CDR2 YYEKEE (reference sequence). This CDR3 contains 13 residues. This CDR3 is CASSLTGGIEQYF. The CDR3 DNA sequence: TGTGCCAGCAGCTTGACAGGGGGCATCGAGCAGTACTTC.

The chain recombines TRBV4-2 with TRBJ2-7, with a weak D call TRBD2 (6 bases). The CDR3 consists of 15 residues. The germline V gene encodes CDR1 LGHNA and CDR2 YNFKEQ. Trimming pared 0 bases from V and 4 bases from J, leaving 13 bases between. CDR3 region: CASSQEWNSGYEQYF. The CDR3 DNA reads TGTGCCAGCAGCCAAGAATGGAATAGCGGTTACGAGCAGTACTTC.

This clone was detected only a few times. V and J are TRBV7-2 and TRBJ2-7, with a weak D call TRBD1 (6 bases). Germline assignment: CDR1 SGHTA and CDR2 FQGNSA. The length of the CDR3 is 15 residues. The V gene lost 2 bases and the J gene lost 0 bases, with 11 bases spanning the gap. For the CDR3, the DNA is TGTGCCAGCAGCTTATCGTGGACAGCCTCCTACGAGCAGTACTTC. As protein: CASSLSWTASYEQYF.

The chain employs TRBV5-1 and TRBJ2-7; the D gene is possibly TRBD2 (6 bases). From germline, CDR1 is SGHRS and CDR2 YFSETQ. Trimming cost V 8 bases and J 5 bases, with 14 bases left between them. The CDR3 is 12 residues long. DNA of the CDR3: TGCGCCAGTTATTCGGGAGCGGACGAGCAGTACTTC. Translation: CASYSGADEQYF.